Listed below are T cell receptor beta chains from one sample, sequenced in a study of early T cells in non-severe SARS-CoV-2 infection. One entry per CDR3 protein, called by TCRdb with MiXCR from the 5' RACE reads. This table holds some 30,000 distinct CDR3 sequences, over 3.5% found once. Source material: whole blood. The source of these receptors is an adult who was a healthcare worker with PCR-confirmed SARS-CoV-2 infection or an uninfected control (not recorded which). CDR3s include the opening cysteine and the closing phenylalanine or tryptophan. Each record gives: clone size, D gene, J gene, V gene, CDR3 DNA, CDR3 protein. D genes are given only for firm matches. A clone size is listed for some rows: how often the clone was seen (once, few, many), or a class if it is expanded.

clone size: many; D gene: -; J gene: TRBJ2-5; V gene: TRBV7-9; CDR3 DNA: TGTGCCAGCAGCTTCCGGGACTTCCCTGAGACCCAGTACTTC; CDR3 protein: CASSFRDFPETQYF
clone size: many; D gene: TRBD1; J gene: TRBJ1-5; V gene: TRBV27; CDR3 DNA: TGTGCCAGCAGTCCGACAGGGGGAAGCAATCAGCCCCAGCATTTT; CDR3 protein: CASSPTGGSNQPQHF
clone size: many; D gene: -; J gene: TRBJ1-6; V gene: TRBV7-3; CDR3 DNA: TGTGCCAGCAGCTTATACGCACGGGGGGCCACCTCTAATTCACCCCTCCACTTT; CDR3 protein: CASSLYARGATSNSPLHF
clone size: once; D gene: TRBD2; J gene: TRBJ2-5; V gene: TRBV7-2; CDR3 DNA: TGTGCCAGCAGCCCCCTGGGGGTAGCGGGAGGTGGAGAGACCCAGTACTTC; CDR3 protein: CASSPLGVAGGGETQYF
clone size: many; D gene: -; J gene: TRBJ2-1; V gene: TRBV7-9; CDR3 DNA: TGTGCCAGCAGCCAACCTAATGAGCAGTTCTTC; CDR3 protein: CASSQPNEQFF
clone size: -; D gene: -; J gene: TRBJ2-1; V gene: TRBV10-3; CDR3 DNA: TGTGCCATCAGTGAGCGCTCCTCAAACTCCTACAATGAGCAGTTCTTC; CDR3 protein: CAISERSSNSYNEQFF
clone size: many; D gene: -; J gene: TRBJ1-1; V gene: TRBV6-2/TRBV6-3; CDR3 DNA: TGTGCCAGCTCAGATTACATGAACACTGAAGCTTTCTTT; CDR3 protein: CASSDYMNTEAFF
clone size: medium-sized; D gene: TRBD1; J gene: TRBJ2-7; V gene: TRBV29-1; CDR3 DNA: TGCAGCGTTGGAAAACCCGGGACAGTCTACGAGCAGTACTTC; CDR3 protein: CSVGKPGTVYEQYF
clone size: many; D gene: -; J gene: TRBJ2-1; V gene: TRBV6-2/TRBV6-3; CDR3 DNA: TGTGCCAGCAGCCCTAGATTTGGGGGAAGTATATACAATGAGCAGTTCTTC; CDR3 protein: CASSPRFGGSIYNEQFF
clone size: -; D gene: -; J gene: TRBJ2-7; V gene: TRBV18; CDR3 DNA: TGTGCCAGCTCGGGGGGATCCTACGAGCAGTACTTC; CDR3 protein: CASSGGSYEQYF
clone size: many; D gene: -; J gene: TRBJ2-5; V gene: TRBV6-2/TRBV6-3; CDR3 DNA: TGTGCCAGCAGTTACGAAACTAGTGATCAAGAGACCCAGTACTTC; CDR3 protein: CASSYETSDQETQYF
clone size: -; D gene: -; J gene: TRBJ2-3; V gene: TRBV20-1; CDR3 DNA: TGCAGTGCTCTGAGCAGGATTTCTGTTGATACGCAGTATTTT; CDR3 protein: CSALSRISVDTQYF
clone size: -; D gene: -; J gene: TRBJ2-2; V gene: TRBV4-1; CDR3 DNA: TGCGCCAGCAGGGGGCGGACCGGGGAGCTGTTTTTT; CDR3 protein: CASRGRTGELFF
clone size: -; D gene: TRBD2; J gene: TRBJ2-7; V gene: TRBV7-3; CDR3 DNA: TGTGCCAGCAGCCGTAGCGGGAGGCCCCCCTACGAGCAGTACTTC; CDR3 protein: CASSRSGRPPYEQYF
clone size: many; D gene: -; J gene: TRBJ2-7; V gene: TRBV5-1; CDR3 DNA: TGCGCCAGCAGCTCCCTGGGGTATGGGTCCTACGAGCAGTACTTC; CDR3 protein: CASSSLGYGSYEQYF
clone size: -; D gene: -; J gene: TRBJ2-3; V gene: TRBV7-2; CDR3 DNA: TGTGCCAGCAACCTAAACACAGATACGCAGTATTTT; CDR3 protein: CASNLNTDTQYF
clone size: many; D gene: -; J gene: TRBJ2-2; V gene: TRBV3-2; CDR3 DNA: TGTGCCAGCAGCCAAGCCGGCAGGGGTACCGGGGAGCTGTTTTTT; CDR3 protein: CASSQAGRGTGELFF
clone size: many; D gene: -; J gene: TRBJ1-5; V gene: TRBV15; CDR3 DNA: TGTGCCACCAGCAGAGGGCCGCAGCCCCAGCATTTT; CDR3 protein: CATSRGPQPQHF
clone size: -; D gene: TRBD2; J gene: TRBJ2-2; V gene: TRBV6-2/TRBV6-3; CDR3 DNA: TGTGCCAGCAGCTCGGGACTAGCGGGCCACCCAGCCACCGGGGAGCTGTTTTTT; CDR3 protein: CASSSGLAGHPATGELFF
clone size: many; D gene: -; J gene: TRBJ2-7; V gene: TRBV7-9; CDR3 DNA: TGTGCCAGCAGCCCGTCCCCGCTCGAGCAGTACTTC; CDR3 protein: CASSPSPLEQYF
clone size: many; D gene: -; J gene: TRBJ2-5; V gene: TRBV20-1; CDR3 DNA: TGCAGTGCTAGTAAGGAGACCCAGTACTTC; CDR3 protein: CSASKETQYF
clone size: many; D gene: -; J gene: TRBJ1-2; V gene: TRBV12-5; CDR3 DNA: TGTGCTAGTGGCACCCCTCGGTCAACCAACTATGGCTACACCTTC; CDR3 protein: CASGTPRSTNYGYTF
clone size: many; D gene: -; J gene: TRBJ1-1; V gene: TRBV18; CDR3 DNA: TGTGCCAGCTCACCAAATAACGGGAACACTGAAGCTTTCTTT; CDR3 protein: CASSPNNGNTEAFF
clone size: many; D gene: TRBD1; J gene: TRBJ2-5; V gene: TRBV5-1; CDR3 DNA: TGCGCCAGCAGCGATAACAGGGGATGGGCCCAGTACTTC; CDR3 protein: CASSDNRGWAQYF
clone size: many; D gene: -; J gene: TRBJ2-7; V gene: TRBV29-1; CDR3 DNA: TGCAGCGTTGGTGTCACCTACTACGAGCAGTACTTC; CDR3 protein: CSVGVTYYEQYF
clone size: few; D gene: TRBD2; J gene: TRBJ2-3; V gene: TRBV11-2; CDR3 DNA: TGTGCCAGCAGCTTAGAACTAGCGGGAGAGTCAGATACGCAGTATTTT; CDR3 protein: CASSLELAGESDTQYF
clone size: many; D gene: -; J gene: TRBJ1-1; V gene: TRBV20-1; CDR3 DNA: TGCAGTGCTAGAGATCCTCTGAACACTGAAGCTTTCTTT; CDR3 protein: CSARDPLNTEAFF
clone size: many; D gene: -; J gene: TRBJ2-1; V gene: TRBV14; CDR3 DNA: TGTGCCAGCAGCCAAGTTTCCAGGATGGGTGAGCAGTTCTTC; CDR3 protein: CASSQVSRMGEQFF
clone size: many; D gene: -; J gene: TRBJ1-2; V gene: TRBV6-2/TRBV6-3; CDR3 DNA: TGTGCCAGCAGCCCGGGGACCCAGCCCACCTTC; CDR3 protein: CASSPGTQPTF
clone size: few; D gene: -; J gene: TRBJ2-7; V gene: TRBV7-9; CDR3 DNA: TGTGCCAGCAGCTTAAGTGTACCCGTCTTC; CDR3 protein: CASSLSVPVF
clone size: -; D gene: -; J gene: TRBJ2-6; V gene: TRBV18; CDR3 DNA: TGTGCCAGCTCACCAACGGGGGGCTCTGGGGCCAACGTCCTGATTTTC; CDR3 protein: CASSPTGGSGANVLIF
clone size: few; D gene: -; J gene: TRBJ2-1; V gene: TRBV10-3; CDR3 DNA: TGTGCCATCAGTGGTGGGGCTGGCGGCAATGAGCAGTTCTTC; CDR3 protein: CAISGGAGGNEQFF
clone size: many; D gene: -; J gene: TRBJ1-3; V gene: TRBV25-1; CDR3 DNA: TGTGCCAGCAGTGAACTTAGGGCTGGAAACACCATATATTTT; CDR3 protein: CASSELRAGNTIYF
clone size: many; D gene: -; J gene: TRBJ1-1; V gene: TRBV4-1; CDR3 DNA: TGCGCCAGCAGCCAATCCCACTTCGGGAACACTGAAGCTTTCTTT; CDR3 protein: CASSQSHFGNTEAFF
clone size: many; D gene: -; J gene: TRBJ2-3; V gene: TRBV5-1; CDR3 DNA: TGCGCCAGCAGCTTCACAGGGACATACACAGATACGCAGTATTTT; CDR3 protein: CASSFTGTYTDTQYF
clone size: -; D gene: TRBD2; J gene: TRBJ2-1; V gene: TRBV10-3; CDR3 DNA: TGTGCCATCACCACTAGCGGGAGGTCGGATGAGCAGTTCTTC; CDR3 protein: CAITTSGRSDEQFF
clone size: many; D gene: -; J gene: TRBJ1-6; V gene: TRBV20-1; CDR3 DNA: TGCAGTGCTAGCCAAATTCATTATAATTCACCCCTCCACTTT; CDR3 protein: CSASQIHYNSPLHF
clone size: many; D gene: -; J gene: TRBJ2-1; V gene: TRBV2; CDR3 DNA: TGTGCCAGCAGTGTACTGGCTGAGCAGTTCTTC; CDR3 protein: CASSVLAEQFF